Listed here is a single T cell receptor (beta chain). This sample stems from a study of shared clonotypes between healthy human individuals. Study background: The study used three CD4 naive, three CD4 memory, two CD8 naive and one CD8 memory plate per donor.

Germline V gene data show CDR1 as SGHTA and CDR2 as FQGNSA. This CDR3 spans 15 amino acids. Trimming pared 5 bases from V and 5 bases from J, leaving 18 bases between. Using immunoSEQ multiplex PCR, the repertoire was profiled, and TCRdb retains in-frame clones only, with some absent. The sample carries millions of clones, approximately 95% recorded once. The V gene is TRBV7-2, the J gene TRBJ1-2; TRBD1 is a possible D gene (6 bases). This receptor was taken from a man in his late teens or twenties in good health. Some clones in this sample may be carry-over from other donors' samples. The specimen was naive CD4+ T cells from PBMCs. Subset meaning: CD45RA+ positively selected. The CDR3 DNA sequence: TGTGCCAGCAGCGCCGGGGGCCCCGCTCGGTATGGCTACACCTTC. Encoded protein: CASSAGGPARYGYTF.